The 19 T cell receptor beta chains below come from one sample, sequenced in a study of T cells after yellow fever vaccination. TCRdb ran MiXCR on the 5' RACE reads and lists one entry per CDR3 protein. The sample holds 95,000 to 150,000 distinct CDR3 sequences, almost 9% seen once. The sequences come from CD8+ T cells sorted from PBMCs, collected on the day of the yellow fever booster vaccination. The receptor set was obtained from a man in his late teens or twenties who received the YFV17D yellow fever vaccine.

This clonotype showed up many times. The CDR3 spells CASSPSGAHTGELFF. CDR3 nucleotides: TGTGCCAGCAGCCCCAGCGGTGCTCACACCGGGGAGCTGTTTTTT. The rearrangement uses TRBV7-3 and TRBJ2-2; maybe TRBD2 (5 bases). The CDR3 extends over 15 amino acids. Trimming cost V 5 bases and J 3 bases, with 13 bases left between them. Germline CDR1 reads SGHTA; CDR2 reads FQGTGA.

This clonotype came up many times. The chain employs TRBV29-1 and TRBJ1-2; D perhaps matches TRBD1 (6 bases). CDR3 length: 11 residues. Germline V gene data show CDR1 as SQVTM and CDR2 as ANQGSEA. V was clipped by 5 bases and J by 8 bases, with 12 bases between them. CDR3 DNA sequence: TGCAGCGTTAAAGGGGGTGGCGGCTACACCTTC. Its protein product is CSVKGGGGYTF.

This chain's CDR3 is CSARTGGPEAQYF. The CDR3 bases are TGCAGTGCTAGAACGGGGGGCCCCGAGGCCCAGTACTTC. V usage is TRBV20-1 and J usage is TRBJ2-5, with D possibly TRBD2 on 7 matching bases. Trimming cost V 2 bases and J 9 bases, with 16 bases left between them. The CDR3 has 13 amino acids. Germline V gives CDR1 DFQATT, CDR2 SNEGSKA (reference sequence).

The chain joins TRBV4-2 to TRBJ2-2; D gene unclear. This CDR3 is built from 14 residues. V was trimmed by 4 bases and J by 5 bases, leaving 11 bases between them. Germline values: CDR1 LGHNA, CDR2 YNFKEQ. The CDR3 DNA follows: TGTGCCAGCAGCCCCTACCTAGATACCGGGGAGCTGTTTTTT. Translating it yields CASSPYLDTGELFF.

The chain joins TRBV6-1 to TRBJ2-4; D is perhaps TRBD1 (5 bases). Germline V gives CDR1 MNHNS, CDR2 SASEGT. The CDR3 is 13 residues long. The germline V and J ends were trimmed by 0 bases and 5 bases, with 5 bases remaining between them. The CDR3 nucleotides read TGTGCCAGCAGTGAAGCGGGGCAAAACATTCAGTACTTC. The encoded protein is CASSEAGQNIQYF.

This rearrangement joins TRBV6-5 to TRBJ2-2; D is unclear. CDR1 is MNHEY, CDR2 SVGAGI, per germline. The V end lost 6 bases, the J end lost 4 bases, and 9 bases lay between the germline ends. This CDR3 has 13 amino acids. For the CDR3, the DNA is TGTGCCAGCAGCGATAGGGCCACCGGGGAGCTGTTTTTT. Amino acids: CASSDRATGELFF.

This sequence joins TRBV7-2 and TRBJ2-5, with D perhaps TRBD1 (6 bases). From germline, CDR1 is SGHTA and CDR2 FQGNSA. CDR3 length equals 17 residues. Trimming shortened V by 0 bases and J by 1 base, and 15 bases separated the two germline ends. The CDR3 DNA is TGTGCCAGCAGCTTAGCGTTGAAGGGACATCTCCAAGAGACCCAGTACTTC. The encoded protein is CASSLALKGHLQETQYF.

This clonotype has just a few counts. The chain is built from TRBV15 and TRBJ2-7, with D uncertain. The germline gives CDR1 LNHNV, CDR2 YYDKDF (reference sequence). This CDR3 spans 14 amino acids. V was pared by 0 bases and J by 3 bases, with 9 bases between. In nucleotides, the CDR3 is TGTGCCACCAGCAGAGAGCCCGTCGGCTACGAGCAGTACGTC. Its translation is CATSREPVGYEQYV.

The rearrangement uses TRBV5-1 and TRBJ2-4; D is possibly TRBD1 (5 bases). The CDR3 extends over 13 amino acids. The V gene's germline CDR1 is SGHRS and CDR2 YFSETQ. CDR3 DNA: TGCTCTTCAGCAGGGCCCCCATTTAACATTCAGTACTTC. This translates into CSSAGPPFNIQYF.

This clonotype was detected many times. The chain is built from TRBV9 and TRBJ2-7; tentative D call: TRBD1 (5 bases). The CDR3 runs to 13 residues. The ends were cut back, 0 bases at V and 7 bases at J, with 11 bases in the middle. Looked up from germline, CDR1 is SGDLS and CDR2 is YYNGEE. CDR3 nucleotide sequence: TGTGCCAGCAGCGTAGAACAGGACCTTGAGCAGTACTTC. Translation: CASSVEQDLEQYF.

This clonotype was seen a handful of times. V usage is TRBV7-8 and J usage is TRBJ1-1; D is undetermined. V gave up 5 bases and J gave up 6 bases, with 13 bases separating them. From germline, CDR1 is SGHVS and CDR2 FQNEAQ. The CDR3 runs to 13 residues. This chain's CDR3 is CASSPLDWAEAFF. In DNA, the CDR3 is TGTGCCAGCAGCCCACTGGATTGGGCTGAAGCTTTCTTT.

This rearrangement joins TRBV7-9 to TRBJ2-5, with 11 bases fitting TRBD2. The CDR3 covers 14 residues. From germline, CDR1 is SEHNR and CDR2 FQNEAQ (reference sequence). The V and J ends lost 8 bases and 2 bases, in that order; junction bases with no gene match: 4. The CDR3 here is CASGPSGRQETQYF. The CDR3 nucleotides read TGTGCCAGCGGCCCTAGCGGGAGGCAAGAGACCCAGTACTTC.

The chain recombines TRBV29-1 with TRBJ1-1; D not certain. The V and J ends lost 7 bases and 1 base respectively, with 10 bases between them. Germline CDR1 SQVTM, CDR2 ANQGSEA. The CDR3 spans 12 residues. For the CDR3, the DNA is TGCAGCGGTAGTTGGGGGAACACTGAAGCTTTCTTT. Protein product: CSGSWGNTEAFF.

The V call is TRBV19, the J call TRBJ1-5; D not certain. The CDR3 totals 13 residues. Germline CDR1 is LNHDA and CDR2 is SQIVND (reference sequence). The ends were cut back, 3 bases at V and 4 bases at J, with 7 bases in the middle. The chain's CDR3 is CASSMHGNQPQHF. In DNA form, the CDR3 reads TGTGCCAGTAGTATGCATGGGAATCAGCCCCAGCATTTT.

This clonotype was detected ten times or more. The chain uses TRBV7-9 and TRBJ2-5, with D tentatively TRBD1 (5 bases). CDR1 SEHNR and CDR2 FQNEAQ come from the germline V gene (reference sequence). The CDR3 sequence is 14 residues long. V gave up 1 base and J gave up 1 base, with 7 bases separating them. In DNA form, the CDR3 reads TGTGCCAGCAGCTTAGGACAGCTCCAAGAGACCCAGTACTTC. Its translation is CASSLGQLQETQYF.

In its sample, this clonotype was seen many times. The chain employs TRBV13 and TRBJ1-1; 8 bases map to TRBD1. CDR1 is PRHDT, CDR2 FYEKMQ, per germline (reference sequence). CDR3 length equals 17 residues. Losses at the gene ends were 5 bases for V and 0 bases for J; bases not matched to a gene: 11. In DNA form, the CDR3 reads TGTGCCAGCAGCCCCGAGGCGCAGGGGGCGGTGAACACTGAAGCTTTCTTT. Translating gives CASSPEAQGAVNTEAFF.

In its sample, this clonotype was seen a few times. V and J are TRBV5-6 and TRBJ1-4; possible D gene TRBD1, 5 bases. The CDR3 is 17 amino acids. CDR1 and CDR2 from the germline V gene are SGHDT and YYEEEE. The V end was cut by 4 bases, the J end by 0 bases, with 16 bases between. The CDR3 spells CASSPLTVASTNEKLFF. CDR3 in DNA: TGTGCCAGCAGCCCCCTGACAGTAGCCTCAACTAATGAAAAACTGTTTTTT. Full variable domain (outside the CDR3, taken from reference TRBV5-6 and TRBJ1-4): DAGVTQSPTHLIKTRGQQVTLRCSPKSGHDTVSWYQQALGQGPQFIFQYYEEEERQRGNFPDRFSGHQFPNYSSELNVNALLLGDSALYLCASSPLTVASTNEKLFFGSGTQLSVL.

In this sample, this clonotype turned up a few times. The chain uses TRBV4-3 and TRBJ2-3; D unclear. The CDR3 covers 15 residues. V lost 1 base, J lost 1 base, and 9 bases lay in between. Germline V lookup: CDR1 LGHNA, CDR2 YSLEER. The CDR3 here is CASSQVGSGTDTQYF. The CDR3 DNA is TGCGCCAGCAGCCAAGTGGGCAGCGGCACAGATACGCAGTATTTT.

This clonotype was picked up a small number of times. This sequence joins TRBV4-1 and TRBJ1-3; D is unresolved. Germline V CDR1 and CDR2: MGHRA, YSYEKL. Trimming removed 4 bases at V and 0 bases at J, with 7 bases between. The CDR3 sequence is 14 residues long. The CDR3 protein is CASSPESSGNTIYF. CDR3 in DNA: TGCGCCAGCAGCCCCGAGAGCTCTGGAAACACCATATATTTT.